The 16 T cell receptor beta chains listed next were all sequenced from one sample in a study of blood T cell repertoires in COVID-19. The data were produced by immunoSEQ multiplex PCR, yet TCRdb's version contains in-frame clones alone and is incomplete. Of some 340,000 clones detected, about 89% appear once; the ten largest clones hold roughly 5.3%. Sequencing was done on a sample of PBMCs or T cells enriched from blood (not recorded which). The source of these receptors is a woman aged 25 to 39 who had recovered from COVID-19.

This rearrangement joins TRBV2 to TRBJ1-1, with D possibly being TRBD1 (6 bases). CDR1 and CDR2 (germline): SNHLY, FYNNEI. The germline V and J ends were trimmed by 3 bases and 10 bases, with 9 bases remaining between them. The CDR3 has 11 residues. Here the CDR3 DNA reads TGTGCCAGCAGTGAGAGGGGGGGAGCTTTCTTT. Its protein is CASSERGGAFF. The whole variable domain, filled in from reference TRBV2 and TRBJ1-1, reads EPEVTQTPSHQVTQMGQEVILRCVPISNHLYFYWYRQILGQKVEFLVSFYNNEISEKSEIFDDQFSVERPDGSNFTLKIRSTKLEDSAMYFCASSERGGAFFGQGTRLTVV.

In DNA form, the CDR3 reads TGCGCCAGCAGCTTGGTTGTTAGCGCAGGAGCGGGCTACACCTTC. This translates into CASSLVVSAGAGYTF. V gene TRBV5-1 combines with J gene TRBJ1-2, with no clear D. The CDR3 extends over 15 amino acids. Germline-derived CDR1 and CDR2 are SGHRS and YFSETQ. Trimming stripped 0 bases from V and 8 bases from J, with 17 bases between. Combining the CDR3 with reference TRBV5-1 and TRBJ1-2 gives the whole variable domain KAGVTQTPRYLIKTRGQQVTLSCSPISGHRSVSWYQQTPGQGLQFLFEYFSETQRNKGNFPGRFSGRQFSNSRSEMNVSTLELGDSALYLCASSLVVSAGAGYTFGSGTRLTVV.

This chain links TRBV7-2 with TRBJ2-5; 10 positions match TRBD2. Germline trimming cut 1 base from V and 1 base from J; bases unmatched to any gene: 6. The length of the CDR3 is 17 residues. CDR1 is SGHTA and CDR2 is FQGNSA in the germline V gene. This CDR3 is CASSLGGRTSGQETQYF. The DNA of the CDR3 is TGTGCCAGCAGCTTAGGGGGACGGACTAGCGGCCAAGAGACCCAGTACTTC.

The chain employs TRBV25-1 and TRBJ1-2; weak D call: TRBD1 (6 bases). CDR3 length: 14 residues. CDR1 and CDR2 from the germline V gene are MGHDK and SYGVNS. Trimming pared 6 bases from V and 4 bases from J, leaving 15 bases between. The CDR3 DNA follows: TGTGCCAGCAGGGACGACAGGTTGGCCTATGGCTACACCTTC. Amino acid sequence: CASRDDRLAYGYTF.

V and J are TRBV21-1 and TRBJ2-1; TRBD2 reflects the table's D call only, with no check against the DNA. TRBV21-1 is reported as a pseudogene. The CDR3 runs to 16 residues. CDR3 in amino acids: CASSKGTGGSYNEQFF. DNA for the CDR3: TGTGCCAGCAGCAAAGGGACGGGGGGATCCTACAATGAGCAGTTCTTC.

In this sample, this clone turned up a few times. This chain links TRBV7-6 with TRBJ1-6; D is unresolved. Germline CDR1 reads SGHVS; CDR2 reads FNYEAQ. CDR3 size: 15 residues. Trimming pared 3 bases from V and 5 bases from J, leaving 11 bases between. The CDR3 region is CASSLADTNNSPLHF. The CDR3 DNA follows: TGTGCCAGCAGCTTGGCAGATACTAATAATTCACCCCTCCACTTT.

The rearrangement links TRBV7-2 to TRBJ1-6; TRBD1 is a possible D gene (6 bases). Germline loops: CDR1 SGHTA, CDR2 FQGNSA. V was trimmed by 2 bases and J by 7 bases, leaving 12 bases between them. There are 15 residues in the CDR3. The CDR3, as DNA: TGTGCCAGCAGCTTACGGACAGTTCGGAATTCACCCCTCCACTTT. Protein product: CASSLRTVRNSPLHF. The complete variable domain, with remaining parts taken from reference TRBV7-2 and TRBJ1-6, reads GAGVSQSPSNKVTEKGKDVELRCDPISGHTALYWYRQSLGQGLEFLIYFQGNSAPDKSGLPSDRFSAERTGGSVSTLTIQRTQQEDSAVYLCASSLRTVRNSPLHFGNGTRLTVT.

This chain uses TRBV4-3 with TRBJ2-2, with TRBD1 as a possible D gene (5 bases). Per the germline V gene, CDR1 is LGHNA and CDR2 is YSLEER. Trimming took 1 base from V and 1 from J, leaving 10 bases between them. This CDR3 has 16 residues. In nucleotides, the CDR3 is TGCGCCAGCAGCCAAGGGCAGGGCTTGAACACCGGGGAGCTGTTTTTT. Its translation is CASSQGQGLNTGELFF.

The chain combines TRBV7-6 with TRBJ1-1; D not certain. This CDR3 comprises 15 residues. V was cut by 5 bases and J by 1 base, with 14 bases left in between. The germline CDR1 and CDR2 sequences are SGHVS and FNYEAQ. Written as DNA, the CDR3 is TGTGCCAGCAGCCTACGCGACATGACGAACACTGAAGCTTTCTTT. The encoded protein is CASSLRDMTNTEAFF. Drawing the rest from reference TRBV7-6 and TRBJ1-1, the complete variable domain is GAGVSQSPRYKVTKRGQDVALRCDPISGHVSLYWYRQALGQGPEFLTYFNYEAQQDKSGLPNDRFSAERPEGSISTLTIQRTEQRDSAMYRCASSLRDMTNTEAFFGQGTRLTVV.

V is TRBV6-5 and J is TRBJ1-1; TRBD1 might be the D (5 bases). Looked up from germline, CDR1 is MNHEY and CDR2 is SVGAGI. V was shortened by 4 bases and J by 4 bases, with 7 bases between the two germline ends. There are 12 residues in the CDR3. CDR3 loop: CASSWGGTEAFF. The DNA for the CDR3 is TGTGCCAGCAGTTGGGGGGGCACTGAAGCTTTCTTT.

The chain is built from TRBV28 and TRBJ1-1; maybe TRBD1 (6 bases). The germline V gene encodes CDR1 MDHEN and CDR2 SYDVKM. The CDR3 length is 14 residues. The ends were cut back, 2 bases at V and 1 base at J, with 8 bases in the middle. The CDR3 spells CASSLGGPNTEAFF. Written as DNA, the CDR3 is TGTGCCAGCAGTTTAGGGGGCCCGAACACTGAAGCTTTCTTT.

The rearrangement links TRBV30 to TRBJ1-4; D perhaps matches TRBD1 (5 bases). The germline V gene has CDR1 GTSNPN and CDR2 SVGIG (reference sequence). The CDR3 totals 13 residues. The V end was cut by 3 bases, the J end by 8 bases, with 13 bases between. The CDR3 region has the DNA TGTGCCTGGAGCCCCGGGGGGGTCGAAAAACTGTTTTTT. This codes for CAWSPGGVEKLFF.

This chain connects TRBV4-2 to TRBJ1-1; no clear D. Trimming removed 1 base at V and 1 base at J, with 4 bases between. Germline V gene data show CDR1 as LGHNA and CDR2 as YNFKEQ. The CDR3 has 13 amino acids. The CDR3 loop is CASSQARNTEAFF. In DNA form, the CDR3 reads TGTGCCAGCAGCCAAGCCAGGAACACTGAAGCTTTCTTT.

Here the CDR3 DNA reads TGTGCCAGCAGTTCCCCCTCTCTAGCGGATGAGCAGTTCTTC. Translation: CASSSPSLADEQFF. The chain joins TRBV6-5 to TRBJ2-1, with 7 bases fitting TRBD2. The CDR3 extends over 14 amino acids. Trimming cost V 4 bases and J 8 bases; bases outside gene matches: 8. Germline CDR1 and CDR2: MNHEY and SVGAGI.

The chain has TRBV7-9 and TRBJ1-1; D is uncertain. This CDR3 is 14 amino acids long. V lost 3 bases and J lost 0, with 8 bases in between. Germline-derived CDR1 and CDR2 are SEHNR and FQNEAQ (reference sequence). CDR3 loop: CASSLYTMNTEAFF. CDR3 nucleotide sequence: TGTGCCAGCAGCTTGTACACTATGAACACTGAAGCTTTCTTT.

The chain recombines TRBV11-2 with TRBJ1-3; D uncertain. V lost 1 base and J lost 0, with 7 bases in between. This CDR3 region has 15 residues. Germline CDR1 reads SGHAT; CDR2 reads FQNNGV. DNA for the CDR3: TGTGCCAGCAGCTTAGTCGGGATCTCTGGAAACACCATATATTTT. Its translation is CASSLVGISGNTIYF.